This T cell receptor (beta chain) was obtained from a study of blood T cell repertoires in COVID-19. For the study at large: Sites in the United States, Italy and Spain provided acute and convalescent COVID-19 samples. Sample material is recorded as cDNA or gDNA derived from T cells, B-cell-depleted T cells, or PBMCs.

Trimming cost V 7 bases and J 4 bases, with 16 bases left between them. The CDR3 runs 13 residues. The germline V gene has CDR1 SQVTM and CDR2 ANQGSEA. Original processing methods: Nucleated cell counts were estimated from reference gene primer amplification. Assay used: immunoSEQ multiplex PCR; TCRdb lists only in-frame clones, some missing. That table is the source of V, J and clone size, and D and trimming were worked out from the DNA. In the table there are tens of thousands of clones, around 81% of which are singletons. The origin of this receptor is a woman aged 80 or over with acute or convalescent COVID-19. This chain joins TRBV29-1 and TRBJ2-5; a weak D match, TRBD1 (5 bases). Sample: peripheral blood. Here the CDR3 DNA reads TGCAGCGCCATGCTTAGTAGGGGAGAGACCCAGTACTTC. As protein: CSAMLSRGETQYF.